This TCR beta chain was captured in a study of blood T cell repertoires in COVID-19. Across the whole study: Samples taken during acute and convalescent COVID-19 were collected in the United States, Italy and Spain. PBMCs, B-cell-depleted T cells, or T cells provided the cDNA or gDNA that made up the material.

In the source study's methods: From reference gene primer amplification, estimates of nucleated cell counts were derived. Some clones are missing from TCRdb's copy, which holds only in-frame ones; the method was immunoSEQ multiplex PCR. The DNA was the basis for D and trimming; V, J and clone size are from that table. The table shows about 190,000 clones, with about 90% occurring only once. Germline assignment: CDR1 SEHNR and CDR2 FQNEAQ (reference sequence). This CDR3 has 12 residues. Trimming took 3 bases from V and 9 from J, leaving 6 bases between them. This chain uses TRBV7-9 with TRBJ1-6; no reliable D call. This TCR came from a man in his forties or fifties with acute or convalescent COVID-19. The sequenced sample was peripheral blood. CDR3 bases: TGTGCCAGCAGCTTCCTTCTTTCACCCCTCCACTTT. Its protein product is CASSFLLSPLHF.